This T cell receptor (beta chain) was identified during a study of blood T cell repertoires in COVID-19. The method was immunoSEQ multiplex PCR; TCRdb's version includes in-frame clones alone and lacks a portion of them. The table includes 250,000 to 300,000 clones, around 91% detected once. Germline V gene lookup returns CDR1 LNHDA and CDR2 SQIVND (reference sequence). Trimming removed 3 bases from V and 0 bases from J; junction bases left unmatched: 13. CDR3 size: 19 residues. This chain connects TRBV19 to TRBJ2-7; TRBD2 aligns across 11 bases. Sequencing was performed on peripheral blood. The origin of this receptor is a woman aged 55-70 years with acute or convalescent COVID-19. The CDR3 reads CASSIKFSGTSGSSYEQYF. As DNA, the CDR3 is TGTGCCAGTAGTATTAAGTTTTCCGGGACTAGCGGCAGCTCCTACGAGCAGTACTTC.